The present T cell receptor beta chain was sequenced within a study of cytomegalovirus exposure and HLA in healthy donors. 60 Vbeta and 13 Jbeta primers were used in PCR. The repertoire was sequenced with immunoSEQ multiplex PCR; TCRdb's copy has only in-frame clones and lacks some. The sample includes more than 130,000 clones, about 78% of them seen just once. The CDR3 sequence is 18 residues long. The junction had 15 bases not matched to a gene; V was cut back by 6 bases and J by 1 base. Germline values: CDR1 MNHEY, CDR2 SMNVEV (reference sequence). Sequenced sample: PBMCs. V and J are TRBV27 and TRBJ2-7; 10 bases are shared with TRBD2. This clonotype was sampled from a man between 40 and 49 years old in good health and CMV-seropositive. The CDR3 spells CASSIWPPASGSSYEQYF. The CDR3 nucleotides are TGTGCCAGCAGCATATGGCCCCCGGCTAGCGGGAGTTCCTACGAGCAGTACTTC.